The present entry profiles one T cell receptor beta chain with its context. The sample comes from a study of blood T cell repertoires in COVID-19. Study-wide background: COVID-19 samples collected from the United States, Italy and Spain covered acute and convalescent phases.

This table comes from immunoSEQ multiplex PCR, and its TCRdb copy is limited to in-frame clones, with some not included. Of around 200,000 clones in the sample, just under 90% are singletons; the top ten hold about 6%. This CDR3 spans 14 amino acids. V was cut by 6 bases and J by 0 bases, with 11 bases left in between. Germline assignment: CDR1 SNHLY and CDR2 FYNNEI. This sequence originates from a man between 60 and 75 years old who had recovered from COVID-19. The source material was peripheral blood. V usage is TRBV2 and J usage is TRBJ1-2, with unresolved D. The CDR3 sequence is CASRDPTPNYGYTF. The CDR3 bases are TGTGCCAGCAGGGATCCGACTCCTAACTATGGCTACACCTTC.